A single TCR beta chain is shown here with its context. Clones were read by immunoSEQ multiplex PCR, and TCRdb kept only the in-frame ones, dropping some. This repertoire shows around 260,000 clones, about nine tenths found once; its top ten account for approximately 3%. The sample belongs to a study of blood T cell repertoires in COVID-19. Study-level background: Material from acute and convalescent COVID-19 was sourced from the United States, Italy and Spain. T cells, B-cell-depleted T cells, or PBMCs supplied cDNA or gDNA.

Per germline, CDR1 SGHRS and CDR2 YFSETQ. V was pared by 0 bases and J by 7 bases, with 4 bases of the junction left unmatched. This CDR3 contains 15 residues. The receptor's source is a woman in her twenties or thirties with active or convalescent COVID-19. Sequencing input: peripheral blood. The chain carries TRBV5-1 and TRBJ2-1; 10 bases line up with TRBD1. The CDR3 is CASSLEGTGVNEQFF. The DNA of the CDR3 is TGCGCCAGCAGCTTGGAGGGGACAGGGGTGAATGAGCAGTTCTTC.